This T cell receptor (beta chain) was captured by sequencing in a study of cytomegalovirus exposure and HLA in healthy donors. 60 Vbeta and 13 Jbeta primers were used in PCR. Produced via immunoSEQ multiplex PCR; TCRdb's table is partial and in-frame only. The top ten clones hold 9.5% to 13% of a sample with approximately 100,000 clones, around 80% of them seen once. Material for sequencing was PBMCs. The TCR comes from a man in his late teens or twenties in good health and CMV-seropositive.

CDR3 nucleotide sequence: TGTGCCAGCGGTGCTTCACCACTTTTGGGACTTTTCCACTTT. Amino acids: CASGASPLLGLFHF. The chain joins TRBV6-6 to TRBJ1-6; D perhaps matches TRBD1 (5 bases). Trimming stripped 8 bases from V and 17 bases from J, with 25 bases between. In germline, CDR1 is MNHNY, CDR2 SVGAGI (reference sequence). The CDR3 loop spans 14 amino acids.